This T cell receptor (beta chain) was captured by sequencing in a study of a mutant IDH1 vaccine in newly diagnosed glioma. Time point in this sample: week 35, safety follow-up. One vaccine dose held 300 ug of mutant IDH1 20-mer peptide and came with topical imiquimod. Profiling relied on immunoSEQ multiplex PCR, and the TCRdb table lists in-frame clones only, not all of them. The sample shows some 60,000 clones, 70% to 90% of them seen only once. Germline values: CDR1 LNHDA, CDR2 SQIVND (reference sequence). CDR3 size: 11 residues. V lost 3 bases and J lost 12, with 12 bases in between. To note about this clone: Its antigen remains unknown.

The sample consisted of PBMCs, taken from a glioma patient whose treatment included an IDH1 peptide vaccine. The TCR was taken from a man aged 40-55 years with glioma. The chain has TRBV19 and TRBJ2-7; D gene uncertain. DNA of the CDR3: TGTGCCAGTAGTATCGGAAGGGCTTGGTACTTC. It yields the protein CASSIGRAWYF.